The clone carrying this TCR beta chain was detected once. Antigen specificity is unknown. The data are from a study of T cell responses to AZD1222 COVID-19 vaccine. Germline values: CDR1 SEHNR, CDR2 FQNEAQ (reference sequence). The V segment lost 1 base and the J segment 4 bases; nucleotides outside the gene matches: 2. The CDR3 is 15 amino acids. Only in-frame clones appear in the TCRdb table, and some are missing; sequencing was by immunoSEQ multiplex PCR. The table lists approximately 100,000 clones, about 94% of them singletons, with around 5% in the top ten. General study points: Recipients of AZD1222 seropositive at baseline numbered only five or six.

The chain combines TRBV7-9 with TRBJ2-1; 9 nucleotides align to TRBD2. The sequencing here drew on peripheral blood, taken on day 0 of AZD1222 vaccination. The receptor was derived from an adult in good health. In DNA form, the CDR3 reads TGTGCCAGCAGCTTAGGACTAGCGGATTACAATGAGCAGTTCTTC. Translating it yields CASSLGLADYNEQFF.